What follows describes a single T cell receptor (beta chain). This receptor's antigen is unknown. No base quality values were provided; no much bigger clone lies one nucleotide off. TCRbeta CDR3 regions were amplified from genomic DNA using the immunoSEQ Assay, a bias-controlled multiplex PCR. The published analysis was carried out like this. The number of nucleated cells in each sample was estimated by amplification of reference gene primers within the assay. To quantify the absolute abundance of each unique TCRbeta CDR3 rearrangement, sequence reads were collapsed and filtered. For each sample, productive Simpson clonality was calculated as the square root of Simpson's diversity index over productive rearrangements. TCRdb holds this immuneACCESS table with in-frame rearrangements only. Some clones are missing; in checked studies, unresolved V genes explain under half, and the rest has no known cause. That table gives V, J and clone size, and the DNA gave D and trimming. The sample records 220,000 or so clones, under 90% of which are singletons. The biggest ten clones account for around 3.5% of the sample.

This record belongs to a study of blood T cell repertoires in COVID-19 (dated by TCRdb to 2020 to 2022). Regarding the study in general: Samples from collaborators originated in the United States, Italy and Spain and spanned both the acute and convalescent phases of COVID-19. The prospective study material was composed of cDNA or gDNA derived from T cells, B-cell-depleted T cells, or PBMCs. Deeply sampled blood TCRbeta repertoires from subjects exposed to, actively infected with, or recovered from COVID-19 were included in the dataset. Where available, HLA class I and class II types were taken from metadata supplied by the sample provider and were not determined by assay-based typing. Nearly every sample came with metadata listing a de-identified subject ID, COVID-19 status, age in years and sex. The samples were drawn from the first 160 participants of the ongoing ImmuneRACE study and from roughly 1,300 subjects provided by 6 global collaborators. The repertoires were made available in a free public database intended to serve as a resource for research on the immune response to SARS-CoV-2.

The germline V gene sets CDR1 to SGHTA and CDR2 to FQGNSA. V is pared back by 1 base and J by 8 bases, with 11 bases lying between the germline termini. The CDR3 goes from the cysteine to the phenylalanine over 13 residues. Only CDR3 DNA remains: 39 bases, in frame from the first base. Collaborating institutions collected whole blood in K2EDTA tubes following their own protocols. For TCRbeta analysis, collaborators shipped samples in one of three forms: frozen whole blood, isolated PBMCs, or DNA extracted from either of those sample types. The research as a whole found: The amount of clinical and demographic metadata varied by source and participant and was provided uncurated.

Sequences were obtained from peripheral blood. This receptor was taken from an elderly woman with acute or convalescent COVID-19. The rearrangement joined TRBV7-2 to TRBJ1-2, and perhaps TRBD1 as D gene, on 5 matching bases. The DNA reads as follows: TGTGCCAGCAGCTTAGGGGTGGGGCCGGGCTACACCTTC. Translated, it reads CASSLGVGPGYTF.